This is a list of T cell receptor beta chains from one sample in a study of T-cell reconstitution after alpha-beta-depleted transplantation in children. In TCRdb, the PCR reads were re-called with MiXCR into one record per CDR3 protein. The sample has approximately 510,000 distinct CDR3 sequences; roughly 18% are singletons. The sequencing here drew on PBMCs from the stem cell graft donor, taken from the stem cell graft. Receptors originate from a human donor who donated a stem cell graft to a child with acute lymphoblastic leukemia. The CDR3 runs from the conserved cysteine through the conserved F or W. D genes are given only for firm matches. Size is omitted from some rows. Given values are once, few, many or a class for expanded clones.

TRBV5-5	NA	TRBD1	TRBJ1-2	TGTGCCAGCAGCTCGGACAGGGGAAGGGATGGCTACACCTTC	CASSSDRGRDGYTF
TRBV5-1	NA	TRBD2	TRBJ2-1	TGCGCCAGCAGCTTGGCGACTAGCGGGAGAAGCGATGAGCAGTTCTTC	CASSLATSGRSDEQFF
TRBV20-1	NA	NA	TRBJ1-2	TGCAGTGCTAGAGTCGGTCGCTCAGCCTATGGCTACACCTTC	CSARVGRSAYGYTF
TRBV4-2	NA	NA	TRBJ1-4	TGTGCCAGCAGCCAGGCCGGTAGGCGGGGGGAAAAACTGTTTTTT	CASSQAGRRGEKLFF
TRBV2	NA	NA	TRBJ1-1	TGTGCCAGCAGTCCGACGGACGTCCATACTGAAGCTTTCTTT	CASSPTDVHTEAFF
TRBV4-1	NA	NA	TRBJ2-5	TGCGCCAGCAGCCAAGATGTAGAACAGCGCTTAGAGACCCAGTACTTC	CASSQDVEQRLETQYF
TRBV5-1	few	NA	TRBJ2-7	TGCGCCAGCAGCGCGTGGGGGAACTACGAGCAGTACTTC	CASSAWGNYEQYF
TRBV29-1	NA	NA	TRBJ2-4	TGCAGCGTTGGTCATCCAGGTAGAGAAAACATTCAGTACTTC	CSVGHPGRENIQYF
TRBV7-6	few	NA	TRBJ1-1	TGTGCCAGCAGCTTACGGTACAGGGCCACTGAAGCTTTCTTT	CASSLRYRATEAFF
TRBV20-1	NA	NA	TRBJ2-7	TGCAGTGCTAGAGGAGGGTTACTTTACGAGCAGTACTTC	CSARGGLLYEQYF
TRBV5-1	few	TRBD1	TRBJ2-1	TGCGCCAGCAGCGGGCCGGACAGGGGGATCCATGAGCAGTTCTTC	CASSGPDRGIHEQFF
TRBV4-1	once	NA	TRBJ2-6	TGCGCCAGCAGCACCAGGCCGATTCCCCTCTCTGGGGCCAACGTCCTGACTTTC	CASSTRPIPLSGANVLTF
TRBV29-1	NA	NA	TRBJ1-1	TGCAGCGTTGAAGGCGGACAGCCCGAAGCTTTCTTT	CSVEGGQPEAFF
TRBV7-9	NA	TRBD1	TRBJ2-7	TGTGCCAGCAGCTCGGGACAGGGGGCAGACTACGAGCAGTACTTC	CASSSGQGADYEQYF
TRBV12-3/TRBV12-4	NA	TRBD1	TRBJ1-5	TGTGCCAGCAGTCCCCGGGACAGGATGAATAGCAATCAGCCCCAGCATTTT	CASSPRDRMNSNQPQHF
TRBV11-3	NA	TRBD1	TRBJ2-3	TGTGCCAGCAGCTTCAGGGACAGAGGGTCGGATACGCAGTATTTT	CASSFRDRGSDTQYF
TRBV29-1	NA	NA	TRBJ2-1	TGCAGCGGTACGACTGGTTCTCACGGGCAAGGGGAGCAGTTCTTC	CSGTTGSHGQGEQFF
TRBV15	few	NA	TRBJ2-7	TGTGCCACCAGCAGGACAGGAGGGGTAAACTACGAGCAGTACTTC	CATSRTGGVNYEQYF
TRBV6-5	few	TRBD2	TRBJ2-3	TGTGCCAGCAGTTACTCGTCACTCGGACTAGCCCGCACAGATACGCAGTATTTT	CASSYSSLGLARTDTQYF
TRBV24-1	NA	TRBD2	TRBJ2-1	TGTGCCACCAGTGAGCCGGGACTATACTACAATGAGCAGTTCTTC	CATSEPGLYYNEQFF
TRBV30	NA	NA	TRBJ2-2	TGTGCCTGGAGTGTCGCCGGGGTCGGGGAGCTGTTTTTT	CAWSVAGVGELFF
TRBV20-1	NA	TRBD2	TRBJ2-3	TGCAGTGCACCTCTAGCGGGAGGGAGGGATACGCAGTATTTT	CSAPLAGGRDTQYF